This note documents a single TCR beta chain sequence. Antigen: not known. These data are taken from a study of T cell responses to AZD1222 COVID-19 vaccine. After removal of 4 bases from V and 2 bases from J, the junction contained 20 bases not matched to a gene. CDR3 length equals 20 residues. CDR1 MDHEN and CDR2 SYDVKM come from the germline V gene. Data came from immunoSEQ multiplex PCR; TCRdb stores just in-frame clones and leaves some out. The sample has 140,000 or so clones, around 83% seen once; the top ten hold roughly 5.1%. Overall study results and limits: At study baseline, merely several AZD1222 recipients were seropositive.

Sequencing was performed on peripheral blood, taken 28 days after the second AZD1222 dose. The receptor's source is an adult who received the AZD1222 COVID-19 vaccine. The chain uses TRBV28 and TRBJ2-1; 7 nucleotides line up with TRBD2. The CDR3 DNA is TGTGCCAGCAGTTCCGCCTCTCCCGCGGGAGTTACGTCGACCTACAATGAGCAGTTCTTC. Translating it yields CASSSASPAGVTSTYNEQFF. Complete variable domain (other parts from reference TRBV28 and TRBJ2-1): DVKVTQSSRYLVKRTGEKVFLECVQDMDHENMFWYRQDPGLGLRLIYFSYDVKMKEKGDIPEGYSVSREKKERFSLILESASTNQTSMYLCASSSASPAGVTSTYNEQFFGPGTRLTVL.